This TCR beta chain was identified during a study of blood T cell repertoires in COVID-19. Trimming removed 6 bases from V and 5 bases from J; junction bases left unmatched: 7. CDR1 and CDR2 from the germline V gene are ENHRY and SYGVKD. The CDR3 extends over 14 amino acids. Profiling relied on immunoSEQ multiplex PCR, and the TCRdb table lists in-frame clones only, not all of them. The repertoire holds 170,000 or so clones, with more than 80% as singletons. Material: PBMCs or T cells enriched from blood (not recorded which). The rearrangement joins TRBV10-3 to TRBJ1-3; 7 bases align to TRBD1. The clonotype originates from a man between 40 and 49 years old who had recovered from COVID-19. The CDR3 DNA follows: TGTGCCATCAGCTGGACAGGCGAAAGAAACACCATATATTTT. Its translation: CAISWTGERNTIYF.